This T cell receptor beta chain was profiled in a study of cytomegalovirus exposure and HLA in healthy donors. As for the study in general: As an earlier analysis found, about 200 million T cells yielded about 120 million unique TCR beta sequences. Study findings and constraints: Specificity for CMV antigens was confirmed in vitro for a few of the CMV-associated chains. It was likely that a cluster of highly shared sequence variants was a sequencing artifact.

PCR employed 60 Vbeta and 13 Jbeta primers. Only in-frame clones appear in the TCRdb table, and some are missing; sequencing was by immunoSEQ multiplex PCR. This sample has about 150,000 clones, with around 80% found just once. For this clone: The target antigen is unknown.

Germline values: CDR1 LNHDA, CDR2 SQIVND (reference sequence). The CDR3 has 13 residues. V was pared by 2 bases and J by 5 bases, with 9 bases between. The rearrangement links TRBV19 to TRBJ1-1; D uncertain. The sequencing input was PBMCs. The sequence was obtained from a boy between 2 and 10 years old in good health and CMV-seronegative. CDR3 amino acids: CASSIMWRTEAFF. As DNA, the CDR3 is TGTGCCAGTAGTATAATGTGGCGGACTGAAGCTTTCTTT.